This T cell receptor beta chain was retrieved from a study of shared clonotypes between healthy human individuals. Study observations and caveats: Blood alone was sampled, and tissue repertoires likely differ.

The V gene end was trimmed by 2 bases and the J gene end by 6 bases; junction bases not matched to a gene: 12. The CDR3 loop spans 16 amino acids. CDR1 and CDR2 (germline): MDHEN, SYDVKM. The assay was run at deep level. Measured with immunoSEQ multiplex PCR; TCRdb has only the in-frame clones, and not every one. This sample yields a few million clones, of which approximately 94% are seen a single time; around 0.14% belongs to the top ten. With respect to this clone: Its antigen is currently unknown.

The sequence came from a man aged 18 to 29 in good health. The material sequenced was naive CD4+ T cells sorted from blood. Sample subset: CD45RA+ positively selected. The chain carries TRBV28 and TRBJ1-2; 7 bases are shared with TRBD1. CDR3 in amino acids: CASSLSFDRVGHGYTF. The CDR3 DNA reads TGTGCCAGCAGTTTAAGTTTCGACAGGGTTGGGCATGGCTACACCTTC.